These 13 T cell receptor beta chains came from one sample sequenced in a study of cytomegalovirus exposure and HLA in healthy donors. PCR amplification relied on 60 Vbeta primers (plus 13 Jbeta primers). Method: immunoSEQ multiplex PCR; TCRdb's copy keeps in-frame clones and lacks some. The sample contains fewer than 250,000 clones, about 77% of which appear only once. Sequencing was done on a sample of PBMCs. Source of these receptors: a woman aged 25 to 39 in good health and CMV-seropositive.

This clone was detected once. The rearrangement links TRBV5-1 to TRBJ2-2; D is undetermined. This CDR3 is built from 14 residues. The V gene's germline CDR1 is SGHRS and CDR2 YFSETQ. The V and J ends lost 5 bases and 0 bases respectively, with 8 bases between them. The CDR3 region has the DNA TGCGCCAGCAGTATACTCACGAACACCGGGGAGCTGTTTTTT. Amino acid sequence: CASSILTNTGELFF. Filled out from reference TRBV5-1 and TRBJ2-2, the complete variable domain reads KAGVTQTPRYLIKTRGQQVTLSCSPISGHRSVSWYQQTPGQGLQFLFEYFSETQRNKGNFPGRFSGRQFSNSRSEMNVSTLELGDSALYLCASSILTNTGELFFGEGSRLTVL.

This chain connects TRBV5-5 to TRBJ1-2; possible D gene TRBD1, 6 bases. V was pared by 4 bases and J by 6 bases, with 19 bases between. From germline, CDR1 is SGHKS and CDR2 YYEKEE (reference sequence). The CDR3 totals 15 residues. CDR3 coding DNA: TGTGCCAGCAGCCCGACAGGTTATCGGGTCCATGGCTACACCTTC. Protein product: CASSPTGYRVHGYTF.

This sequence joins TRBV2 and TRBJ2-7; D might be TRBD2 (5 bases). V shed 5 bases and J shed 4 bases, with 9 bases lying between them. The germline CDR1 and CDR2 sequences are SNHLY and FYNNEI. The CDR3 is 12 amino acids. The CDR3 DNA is TGTGCCAGCAGTCCTAGCCGATACGAGCAGTACTTC. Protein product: CASSPSRYEQYF.

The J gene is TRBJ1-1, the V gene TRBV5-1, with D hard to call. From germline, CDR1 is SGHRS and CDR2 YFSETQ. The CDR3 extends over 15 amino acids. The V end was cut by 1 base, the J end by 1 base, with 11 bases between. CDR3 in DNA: TGCGCCAGCAGCTTGAATCAGGTACCGAACACTGAAGCTTTCTTT. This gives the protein CASSLNQVPNTEAFF.

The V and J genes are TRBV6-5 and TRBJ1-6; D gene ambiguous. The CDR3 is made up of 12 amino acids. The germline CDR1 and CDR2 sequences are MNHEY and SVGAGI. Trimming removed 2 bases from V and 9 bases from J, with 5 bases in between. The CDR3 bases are TGTGCCAGCAGTTACCCGGGTTCACCCCTCCACTTT. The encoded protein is CASSYPGSPLHF.

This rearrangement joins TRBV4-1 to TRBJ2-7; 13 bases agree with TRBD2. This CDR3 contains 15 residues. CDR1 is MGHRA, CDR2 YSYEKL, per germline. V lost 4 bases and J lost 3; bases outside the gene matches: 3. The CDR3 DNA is TGCGCCAGCAGCCTCCGACTAGCGGGGGGCTACGAGCAGTACTTC. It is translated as CASSLRLAGGYEQYF.

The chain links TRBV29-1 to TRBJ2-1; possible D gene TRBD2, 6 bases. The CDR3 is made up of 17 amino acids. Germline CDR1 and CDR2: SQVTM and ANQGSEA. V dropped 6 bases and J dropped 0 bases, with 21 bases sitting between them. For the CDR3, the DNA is TGCAGCGTCCCGCAAGGCGGGGTTCTCAGCTCCTACAATGAGCAGTTCTTC. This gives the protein CSVPQGGVLSSYNEQFF.

CDR3 loop: CASSFRSGQETQYF. DNA for the CDR3: TGTGCCAGCAGCTTTCGGTCAGGGCAAGAGACCCAGTACTTC. V usage is TRBV13 and J usage is TRBJ2-5; possible D gene TRBD1, 5 bases. In germline, CDR1 is PRHDT, CDR2 FYEKMQ (reference sequence). The CDR3 runs to 14 residues. V lost 3 bases and J 2 bases, leaving 10 bases between the germline ends.

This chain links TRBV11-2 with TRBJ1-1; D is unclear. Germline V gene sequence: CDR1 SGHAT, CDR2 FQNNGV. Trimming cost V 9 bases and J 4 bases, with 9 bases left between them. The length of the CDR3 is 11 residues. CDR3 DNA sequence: TGTGCCAGTAGCCCTTTCACTGAAGCTTTCTTT. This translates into CASSPFTEAFF.

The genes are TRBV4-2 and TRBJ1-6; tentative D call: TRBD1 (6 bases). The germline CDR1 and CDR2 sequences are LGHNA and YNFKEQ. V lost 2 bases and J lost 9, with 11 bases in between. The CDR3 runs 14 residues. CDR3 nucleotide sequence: TGTGCCAGCAGCCAACCTGAAGGGGGTTCACCCCTCCACTTT. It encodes CASSQPEGGSPLHF.

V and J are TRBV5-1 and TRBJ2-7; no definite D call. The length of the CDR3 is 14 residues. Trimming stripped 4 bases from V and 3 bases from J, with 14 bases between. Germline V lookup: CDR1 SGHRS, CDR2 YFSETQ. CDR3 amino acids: CASSPAGFNYEQYF. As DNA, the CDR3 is TGCGCCAGCAGCCCAGCAGGTTTCAACTACGAGCAGTACTTC.

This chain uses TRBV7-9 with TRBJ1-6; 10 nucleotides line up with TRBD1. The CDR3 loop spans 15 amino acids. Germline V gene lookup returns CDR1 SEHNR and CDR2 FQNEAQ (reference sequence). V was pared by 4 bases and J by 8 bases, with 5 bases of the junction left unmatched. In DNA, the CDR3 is TGTGCCAGCAGCTCAAGGACAGGGGGGGATTCACCCCTCCACTTT. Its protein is CASSSRTGGDSPLHF.

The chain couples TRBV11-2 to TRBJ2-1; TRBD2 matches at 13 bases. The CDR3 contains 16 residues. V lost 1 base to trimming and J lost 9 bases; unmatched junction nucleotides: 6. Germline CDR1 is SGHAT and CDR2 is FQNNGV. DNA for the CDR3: TGTGCCAGCAGCTTAGGACTAGCGGGAGGTATTTCTGAGCAGTTCTTC. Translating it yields CASSLGLAGGISEQFF.